The rows below give T cell receptor beta chains drawn from one sample of a study of shared clonotypes between healthy human individuals. TCRdb's copy holds only in-frame clones and misses some; the assay was immunoSEQ multiplex PCR. The sample lists hundreds of thousands of clones, roughly 73% occurring once. The source material was memory CD4+ T cells sorted from blood. These receptors originate from a woman aged 30 to 39 in good health. CDR3s include the opening cysteine and the closing phenylalanine or tryptophan. D genes are given only for firm matches. Not every row has a clone size; where given, it reads once, few, many or a size class.

cdr3_length | j_call | v_call | d_call | clone_size | cdr3_nt | cdr3_aa
12 | TRBJ2-2 | TRBV6-5 | TRBD1 | few | TGTGCCAGCACCCAGGGGGCCGGGGAGCTGTTTTTT | CASTQGAGELFF
15 | TRBJ2-2 | TRBV7-2 | TRBD2 | - | TGTGCCAGCAGCCGGCGGGCGGGAGACACCGGGGAGCTGTTTTTT | CASSRRAGDTGELFF
11 | TRBJ2-7 | TRBV29-1 | - | - | TGCAGCGTGGGAGGGGGGGGCGAGCAGTACTTC | CSVGGGGEQYF
13 | TRBJ1-1 | TRBV11-2 | - | - | TGTGCCAGCAGCTTAACAGGTAGGACTGAAGCTTTCTTT | CASSLTGRTEAFF
14 | TRBJ1-4 | TRBV6-5 | TRBD1 | few | TGTGCCAGCAGTAGACAGGGAGGGGGTGAAAAACTGTTTTTT | CASSRQGGGEKLFF
15 | TRBJ2-5 | TRBV28 | - | - | TGTGCCAGCACCGCGAGAGGTAACCGTCAAGAGACCCAGTACTTC | CASTARGNRQETQYF
16 | TRBJ1-3 | TRBV9 | - | - | TGTGCCAGCAGCCGGGACGGAACTTCCTCTGGAAACACCATATATTTT | CASSRDGTSSGNTIYF
13 | TRBJ2-7 | TRBV5-1 | TRBD1 | - | TGCGCCAGCAGCCCCAGGACAGGGACTGAACAGTACTTC | CASSPRTGTEQYF
16 | TRBJ2-2 | TRBV11-3 | - | few | TGTGCCAGCAGCTTAGGTTCAGGCGTGAACACCGGGGAGCTGTTTTTT | CASSLGSGVNTGELFF
16 | TRBJ2-5 | TRBV5-1 | TRBD1 | - | TGCGCCAGCAGCGTGGTGACAGGGGTTGGCCAAGAGACCCAGTACTTC | CASSVVTGVGQETQYF
12 | TRBJ2-1 | TRBV29-1 | - | - | TGCAGCGTTCGAGAATCCTACAATGAGCAGTTCTTC | CSVRESYNEQFF
16 | TRBJ2-3 | TRBV7-9 | TRBD1 | - | TGTGCCAGCAGCTTAGGGCCCCCAACAGGGGCAGATACGCAGTATTTT | CASSLGPPTGADTQYF
14 | TRBJ2-7 | TRBV11-2 | - | few | TGTGCCAGCAGCTTACGTCCCGGAGGATACGAGCAGTACTTC | CASSLRPGGYEQYF
15 | TRBJ1-1 | TRBV19 | - | - | TGTGCCAGTAAATCAGGGGCCAACATGAACACTGAAGCTTTCTTT | CASKSGANMNTEAFF
13 | TRBJ1-5 | TRBV19 | - | - | TGTGCCAGTAGTACCCAGGGCGATCAGCCCCAGCATTTT | CASSTQGDQPQHF
15 | TRBJ1-5 | TRBV19 | TRBD1 | - | TGTGCCAGTAGTATGGGGACAGGGAGTATTGAGCCCCAGCATTTT | CASSMGTGSIEPQHF
15 | TRBJ1-1 | TRBV29-1 | TRBD1 | few | TGCAGCGTGACCGGGACAGGGAGTATTAGCACTGAAGCTTTCTTT | CSVTGTGSISTEAFF
15 | TRBJ2-3 | TRBV28 | TRBD2 | once | TGTGCCAGCAGTTTAGCGGGAGCGACCACAGATACGCAGTATTTT | CASSLAGATTDTQYF
13 | TRBJ2-7 | TRBV5-3 | - | many | TGTGCCGGGGTGACAGTAAATCCCTACGAGCAGTACTTC | CAGVTVNPYEQYF
15 | TRBJ1-4 | TRBV19 | TRBD1 | - | TGTGCCAGTAGTATGCTACAGGGGGCTCGGGAAAAACTGTTTTTT | CASSMLQGAREKLFF
16 | TRBJ1-5 | TRBV25-1 | - | once | TGTGCCAGCAGTGAATCAGGAGGGGGATATAGTCAGCCCCAGCATTTT | CASSESGGGYSQPQHF
14 | TRBJ2-2 | TRBV29-1 | - | once | TGCAGCGTTGTAAGTGGGAAGAACACCGGGGAGCTGTTTTTT | CSVVSGKNTGELFF
13 | TRBJ2-1 | TRBV2 | TRBD1 | - | TGTGCCAGCAACCGAGACAGGGACAATGAGCAGTTCTTC | CASNRDRDNEQFF
16 | TRBJ2-2 | TRBV5-1 | - | - | TGCGCCAGCAGCCCCGGGCAGACAGGGAACACCGGGGAGCTGTTTTTT | CASSPGQTGNTGELFF
13 | TRBJ1-1 | TRBV19 | TRBD1 | many | TGTGCCAGTAGTATAGTCCAGACAGGGGAAGCTTTCTTT | CASSIVQTGEAFF
10 | TRBJ1-2 | TRBV20-1 | - | - | TGCAGTGCGAGGCCGTATGGCTACACCTTC | CSARPYGYTF
14 | TRBJ2-5 | TRBV2 | - | - | TGTGCCAGCAGTGTCGGGGGCTATCAAGAGACCCAGTACTTC | CASSVGGYQETQYF
14 | TRBJ1-5 | TRBV28 | - | once | TGTGCCAGCAACCAACCGACAGTAAATCAGCCCCAGCATTTT | CASNQPTVNQPQHF
11 | TRBJ2-6 | TRBV28 | - | - | TGTGCCAGCAGTAGGATGAACGTCCTGACTTTC | CASSRMNVLTF
18 | TRBJ2-3 | TRBV4-1 | TRBD2 | once | TGCGCCAGCAGCCTGGGACTAGCGGGAGCAGGAAGCACAGATACGCAGTATTTT | CASSLGLAGAGSTDTQYF
12 | TRBJ2-3 | TRBV5-6 | - | many | TGTGCCAGCAGCTACGATGCAGATACGCAGTATTTT | CASSYDADTQYF
15 | TRBJ1-1 | TRBV5-1 | TRBD1 | - | TGCGCCAGCACCTCCCGGCCAGGGGGGATCACTGAAGCTTTCTTT | CASTSRPGGITEAFF
14 | TRBJ2-5 | TRBV5-4 | TRBD1 | few | TGTGCCAGCAGCTGGACCGACAGGGGAGAGACCCAGTACTTC | CASSWTDRGETQYF
15 | TRBJ1-1 | TRBV5-1 | - | - | TGCGCCAGCAGCTTGGGGCCAGTTACGAACACTGAAGCTTTCTTT | CASSLGPVTNTEAFF
15 | TRBJ2-3 | TRBV5-1 | - | - | TGCGCCAGCAGCTTGGACGTGGGTGGCACAGATACGCAGTATTTT | CASSLDVGGTDTQYF
13 | TRBJ2-7 | TRBV7-9 | - | - | TGTGCCAGCAGCCGTTTTGCCCTCTACGAGCAGTACTTC | CASSRFALYEQYF
15 | TRBJ1-1 | TRBV5-1 | - | - | TGCGCCAGCAGCTTGGTCGGGGAGATGAACACTGAAGCTTTCTTT | CASSLVGEMNTEAFF
16 | TRBJ2-7 | TRBV7-8 | TRBD2 | - | TGTGCCAGCAGCTTCGGACTAGCGGGAGGGGACAACGAGCAGTACTTC | CASSFGLAGGDNEQYF
14 | TRBJ2-1 | TRBV15 | - | - | TGTGCCACCAGCAGAGGGGGGACTCGGAATGAGCAGTTCTTC | CATSRGGTRNEQFF
12 | TRBJ1-4 | TRBV2 | - | - | TGTGCCAGCAGCCAGACTGATGAAAAACTGTTTTTT | CASSQTDEKLFF
14 | TRBJ1-1 | TRBV10-3 | TRBD1 | - | TGTGCCACCGGGACAGGGACTATGAACACTGAAGCTTTCTTT | CATGTGTMNTEAFF
17 | TRBJ2-3 | TRBV4-2 | TRBD2 | many | TGTGCCAGCAGCCAAGGAAGCGGGAGGACTAGCACAGATACGCAGTATTTT | CASSQGSGRTSTDTQYF
15 | TRBJ2-3 | TRBV5-1 | - | - | TGCGCCAGCAGCGGCGGGACAAGTAACACAGATACGCAGTATTTT | CASSGGTSNTDTQYF
13 | TRBJ2-1 | TRBV7-2 | - | - | TGTGCCAGCAGCTTCAGGGTTTACAATGAGCAGTTCTTC | CASSFRVYNEQFF
16 | TRBJ2-7 | TRBV5-1 | - | - | TGCGCCAGCAGCTTGGGCGGGTCGCTAAATTCCTACGAGCAGTACTTC | CASSLGGSLNSYEQYF
17 | TRBJ2-1 | TRBV25-1 | TRBD2 | - | TGTGCCAGCAGTCCCCTGAGTGGTAGCGGGAGATTGAATGAGCAGTTCTTC | CASSPLSGSGRLNEQFF
16 | TRBJ1-4 | TRBV28 | TRBD1 | - | TGTGCCAGCAGTGGGAACCCAGGGGGAAGGAAAGAAAAACTGTTTTTT | CASSGNPGGRKEKLFF
15 | TRBJ1-1 | TRBV2 | - | - | TGTGCCAGCAGTGATGGCCGGGGGGTGGGCACTGAAGCTTTCTTT | CASSDGRGVGTEAFF
18 | TRBJ2-2 | TRBV7-2 | - | - | TGTGCCAGCAGCATCCCGAGACGGGGGCGAAGTTCTGCCGGGGAGCTGTTTTTT | CASSIPRRGRSSAGELFF
15 | TRBJ1-1 | TRBV18 | - | - | TGTGCCAGCTCACCCTCCTCAGTTGGGCCTGCTGAAGCTTTCTTT | CASSPSSVGPAEAFF
16 | TRBJ2-1 | TRBV25-1 | - | - | TGTGCCAGCAGTAACCCCCGGGACAAGTCCTACAATGAGCAGTTCTTC | CASSNPRDKSYNEQFF
14 | TRBJ2-3 | TRBV15 | - | - | TGTGCCACCAGCAGAGGACCGAGCACAGATACGCAGTATTTT | CATSRGPSTDTQYF
15 | TRBJ2-1 | TRBV7-9 | TRBD2 | - | TGTGCCAGCAGTCGGACTAGCGGGTACTACAATGAGCAGTTCTTC | CASSRTSGYYNEQFF